This T cell receptor beta chain was recovered during a study of identical twins. Broader study findings: Insertions ran lower in abundant cord blood beta clonotypes, though not in memory repertoires.

This CDR3 is built from 14 residues. V shed 5 bases and J shed 4 bases, with 12 bases lying between them. Germline V lookup: CDR1 SNHLY, CDR2 FYNNEI. Template switching added a universal primer site; cDNA carried unique molecular identifiers. TCRdb passed the 5' RACE reads through MiXCR, listing each CDR3 protein once. This table has hundreds of thousands of distinct CDR3 sequences, around 6.6% appearing once. To note about this clonotype: Its cognate antigen is unknown.

This same sample was also part of a study on yellow fever vaccine responses in identical twins.

What was sequenced was memory (CD45RO+) T cells sorted from blood. The clonotype comes from a woman younger than 30 in good health. This rearrangement joins TRBV2 to TRBJ2-1; TRBD1 or TRBD2 may be the D gene (5 bases each). CDR3 sequence (DNA): TGTGCCAGCAGTCAGGGACCGCTATACAATGAGCAGTTCTTC. It encodes CASSQGPLYNEQFF.